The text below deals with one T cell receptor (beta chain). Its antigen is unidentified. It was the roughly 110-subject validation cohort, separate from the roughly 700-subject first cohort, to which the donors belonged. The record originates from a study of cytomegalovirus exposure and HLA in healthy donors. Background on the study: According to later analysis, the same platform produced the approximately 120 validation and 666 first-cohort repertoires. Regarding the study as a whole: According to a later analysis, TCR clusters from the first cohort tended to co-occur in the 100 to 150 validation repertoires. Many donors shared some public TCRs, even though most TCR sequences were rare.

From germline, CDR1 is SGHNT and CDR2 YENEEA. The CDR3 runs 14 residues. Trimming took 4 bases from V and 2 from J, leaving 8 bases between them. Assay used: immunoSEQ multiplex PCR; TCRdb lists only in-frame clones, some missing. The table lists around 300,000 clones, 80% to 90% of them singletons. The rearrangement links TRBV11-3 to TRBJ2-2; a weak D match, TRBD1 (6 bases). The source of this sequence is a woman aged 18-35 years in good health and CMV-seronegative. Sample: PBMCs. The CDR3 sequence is CASSSTGNTGELFF. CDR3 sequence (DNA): TGTGCCAGCAGCTCGACAGGAAACACCGGGGAGCTGTTTTTT.